This is a list of T cell receptor beta chains from one sample in a study of blood T cell repertoires in COVID-19. Assay used: immunoSEQ multiplex PCR; TCRdb lists only in-frame clones, some missing. The data show about 30,000 clones, with roughly 85% seen just once and over 7.5% held by the top ten. Sequencing used peripheral blood. The receptors shown here come from an older man with active COVID-19. CDR3s include the opening cysteine and the closing phenylalanine or tryptophan. The order of the fields is D gene, J gene, V gene, CDR3 DNA, CDR3 protein. A D gene is named only where the DNA matches it firmly.

>TRBD1|TRBJ2-3|TRBV28
TGTGCCAGCAGTTCCCAGCGAGGGGGCTATACAGATACGCAGTATTTT
CASSSQRGGYTDTQYF
>.|TRBJ2-5|TRBV19
TGTGCCAGTCGCCGGGACTCCCAAGAGACCCAGTACTTC
CASRRDSQETQYF
>TRBD1|TRBJ2-2|TRBV6-4
TGTGCCAGCAGCATGACAGGGGGCGTCGGGGAGCTGTTTTTT
CASSMTGGVGELFF
>TRBD1|TRBJ2-7|TRBV10-3
TGTGCCATCAGATCTGACAGGGACGAGCAGTACTTC
CAIRSDRDEQYF
>TRBD1|TRBJ2-1|TRBV7-2
TGTGCCAGCAGCCGGACAGGGTTGAACAATGAGCAGTTCTTC
CASSRTGLNNEQFF
>.|TRBJ2-3|TRBV9
TGTGCCAGCAGCGTAACTACTAGCACAGATACGCAGTATTTT
CASSVTTSTDTQYF
>TRBD2|TRBJ2-1|TRBV19
TGTGCCAGTAGTCCCCGGGGGGGGAATGAGCAGTTCTTC
CASSPRGGNEQFF
>.|TRBJ1-1|TRBV5-1
TGCGCCAGCAGGGTACAGGGCACGAACACTGAAGCTTTCTTT
CASRVQGTNTEAFF
>.|TRBJ2-7|TRBV5-1
TGCGCCAGCAGCTTTTCGACAGACTCCTACGAGCAGTACTTC
CASSFSTDSYEQYF
>TRBD2|TRBJ2-3|TRBV9
TGTGCCAGCAGCGTATTCGGTAGCGGGGGGGCCATAAGTAGCACAGATACGCAGTATTTT
CASSVFGSGGAISSTDTQYF
>.|TRBJ1-3|TRBV30
TGTGCCTGGAGTCGTGCGGGGACCGGGGCTGACACCATATATTTT
CAWSRAGTGADTIYF
>.|TRBJ1-1|TRBV18
TGTGCCAGCTCACGGGCGGGGATTAACACTGAAGCTTTCTTT
CASSRAGINTEAFF
>TRBD2|TRBJ2-5|TRBV9
TGTGCCAGCAGCCCCCGGACTAGCGGGGGTCGCCAAGAGACCCAGTACTTC
CASSPRTSGGRQETQYF